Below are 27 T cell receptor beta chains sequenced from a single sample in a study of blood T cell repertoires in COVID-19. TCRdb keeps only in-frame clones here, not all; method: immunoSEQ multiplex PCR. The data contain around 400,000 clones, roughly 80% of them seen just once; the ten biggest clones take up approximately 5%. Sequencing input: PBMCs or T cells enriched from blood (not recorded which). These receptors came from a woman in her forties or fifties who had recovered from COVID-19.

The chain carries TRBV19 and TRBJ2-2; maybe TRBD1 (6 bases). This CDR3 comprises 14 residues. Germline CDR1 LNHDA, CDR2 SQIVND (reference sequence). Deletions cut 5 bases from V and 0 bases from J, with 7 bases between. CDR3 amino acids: CASSWDTNTGELFF. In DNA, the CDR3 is TGTGCCAGTAGTTGGGACACGAACACCGGGGAGCTGTTTTTT.

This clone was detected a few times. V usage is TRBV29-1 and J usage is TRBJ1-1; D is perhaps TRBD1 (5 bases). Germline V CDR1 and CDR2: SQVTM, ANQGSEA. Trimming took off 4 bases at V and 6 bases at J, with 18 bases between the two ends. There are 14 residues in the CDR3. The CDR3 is CSVGSGHNLAEAFF. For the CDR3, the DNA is TGCAGCGTTGGTTCAGGACATAACTTGGCTGAAGCTTTCTTT.

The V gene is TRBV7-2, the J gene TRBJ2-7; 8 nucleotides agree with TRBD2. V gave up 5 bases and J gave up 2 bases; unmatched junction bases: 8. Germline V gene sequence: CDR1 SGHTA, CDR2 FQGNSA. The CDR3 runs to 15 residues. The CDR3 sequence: CASSERSGGPYEQYF. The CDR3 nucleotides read TGTGCCAGCAGCGAACGCAGCGGGGGACCCTACGAGCAGTACTTC. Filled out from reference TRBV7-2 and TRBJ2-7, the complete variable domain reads GAGVSQSPSNKVTEKGKDVELRCDPISGHTALYWYRQSLGQGLEFLIYFQGNSAPDKSGLPSDRFSAERTGGSVSTLTIQRTQQEDSAVYLCASSERSGGPYEQYFGPGTRLTVT.

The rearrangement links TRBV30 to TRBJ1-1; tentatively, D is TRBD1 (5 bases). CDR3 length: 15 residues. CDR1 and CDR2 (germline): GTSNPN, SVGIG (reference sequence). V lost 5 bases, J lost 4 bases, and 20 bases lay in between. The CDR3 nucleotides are TGTGCCTGGTCCCAGGGCCCCGTGACGGGCACTGAAGCTTTCTTT. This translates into CAWSQGPVTGTEAFF. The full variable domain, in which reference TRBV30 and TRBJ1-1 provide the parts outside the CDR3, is SQTIHQWPATLVQPVGSPLSLECTVEGTSNPNLYWYRQAAGRGLQLLFYSVGIGQISSEVPQNLSASRPQDRQFILSSKKLLLSDSGFYLCAWSQGPVTGTEAFFGQGTRLTVV.

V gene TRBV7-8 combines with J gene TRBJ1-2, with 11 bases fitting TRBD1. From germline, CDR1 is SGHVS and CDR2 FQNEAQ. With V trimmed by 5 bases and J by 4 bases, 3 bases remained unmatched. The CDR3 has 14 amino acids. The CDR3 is CASSGGQGGYGYTF. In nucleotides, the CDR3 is TGTGCCAGCAGCGGGGGACAGGGGGGCTATGGCTACACCTTC.

CDR3 loop: CASGDRDRSEAFF. The CDR3 bases are TGTGCCAGTGGGGACAGGGATAGATCTGAAGCTTTCTTT. The chain is built from TRBV19 and TRBJ1-1; 9 positions match TRBD1. This CDR3 has 13 residues. The V segment lost 8 bases and the J segment 6 bases; nucleotides outside the gene matches: 7. Germline V gene lookup returns CDR1 LNHDA and CDR2 SQIVND (reference sequence).

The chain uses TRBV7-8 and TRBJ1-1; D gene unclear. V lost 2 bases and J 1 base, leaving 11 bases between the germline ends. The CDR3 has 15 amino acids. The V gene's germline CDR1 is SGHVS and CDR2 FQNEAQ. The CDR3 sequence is CASSLLGTPNTEAFF. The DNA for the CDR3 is TGTGCCAGCAGCTTATTGGGCACCCCGAACACTGAAGCTTTCTTT.

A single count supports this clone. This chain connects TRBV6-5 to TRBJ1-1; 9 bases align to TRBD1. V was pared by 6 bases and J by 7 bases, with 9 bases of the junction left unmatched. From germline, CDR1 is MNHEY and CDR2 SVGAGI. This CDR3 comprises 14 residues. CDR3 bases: TGTGCCAGCAGCAACGGACAGGGGCGAATTGAAGCTTTCTTT. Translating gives CASSNGQGRIEAFF.

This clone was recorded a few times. For the CDR3, the DNA is TGCGCCAGCAGTCAATCGGGCCCCTACCCACCGAATTCCACCGGGGAGCTGTTTTTT. Translation: CASSQSGPYPPNSTGELFF. V gene TRBV23-1 combines with J gene TRBJ2-2; D uncertain. TRBV23-1 is annotated as an ORF whose role is uncertain. Between the trimmed V and J ends, which lost 0 bases and 4 bases, there was a span of 21 bases. This CDR3 has 19 residues.

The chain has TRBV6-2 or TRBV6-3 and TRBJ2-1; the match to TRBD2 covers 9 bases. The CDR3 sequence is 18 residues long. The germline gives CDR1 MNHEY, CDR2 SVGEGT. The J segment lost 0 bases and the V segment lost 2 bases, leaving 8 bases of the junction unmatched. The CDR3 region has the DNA TGTGCCAGCAGTTACGCCGCTAGCGGGGCTAGCTCCTACAATGAGCAGTTCTTC. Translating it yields CASSYAASGASSYNEQFF.

For the CDR3, the DNA is TGCAGCGTAACAGGGGGCTCGTCCTACGAGCAGTACTTC. Encoded protein: CSVTGGSSYEQYF. The chain links TRBV29-1 to TRBJ2-7; 9 bases align to TRBD1. J gave up 1 base and V 6 bases, and 4 bases lay outside the gene matches. CDR1 is SQVTM and CDR2 is ANQGSEA in the germline V gene. This CDR3 region has 13 residues.

This CDR3 reads CASTWGHTEAFF. The CDR3 region has the DNA TGTGCCAGTACATGGGGGCACACTGAAGCTTTCTTT. This rearrangement joins TRBV19 to TRBJ1-1; a possible D gene is TRBD1 (6 bases). The CDR3 is made up of 12 amino acids. V was shortened by 7 bases and J by 3 bases, with 9 bases between the two germline ends. CDR1 is LNHDA and CDR2 is SQIVND in the germline V gene (reference sequence).

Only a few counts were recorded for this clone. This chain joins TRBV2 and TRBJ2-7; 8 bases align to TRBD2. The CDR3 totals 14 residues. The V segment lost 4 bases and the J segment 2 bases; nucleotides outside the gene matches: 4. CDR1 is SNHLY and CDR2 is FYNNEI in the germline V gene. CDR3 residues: CASSVTSGPYEQYF. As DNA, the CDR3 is TGTGCCAGCAGTGTTACTAGCGGACCCTACGAGCAGTACTTC. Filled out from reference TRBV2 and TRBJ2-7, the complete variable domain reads EPEVTQTPSHQVTQMGQEVILRCVPISNHLYFYWYRQILGQKVEFLVSFYNNEISEKSEIFDDQFSVERPDGSNFTLKIRSTKLEDSAMYFCASSVTSGPYEQYFGPGTRLTVT.

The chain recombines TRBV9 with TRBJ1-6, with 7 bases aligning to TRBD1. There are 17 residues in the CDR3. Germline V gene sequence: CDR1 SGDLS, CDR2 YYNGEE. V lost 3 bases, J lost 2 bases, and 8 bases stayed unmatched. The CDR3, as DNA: TGTGCCAGCAGCGACCGACAGGGAATGGCCTATAATTCACCCCTCCACTTT. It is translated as CASSDRQGMAYNSPLHF.

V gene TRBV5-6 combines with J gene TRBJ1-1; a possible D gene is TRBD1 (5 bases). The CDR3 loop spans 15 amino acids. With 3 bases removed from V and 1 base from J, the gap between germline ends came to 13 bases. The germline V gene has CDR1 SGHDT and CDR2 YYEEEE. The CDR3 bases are TGTGCCAGCAGCTGGGGTCTTGGGGCGAACACTGAAGCTTTCTTT. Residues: CASSWGLGANTEAFF.

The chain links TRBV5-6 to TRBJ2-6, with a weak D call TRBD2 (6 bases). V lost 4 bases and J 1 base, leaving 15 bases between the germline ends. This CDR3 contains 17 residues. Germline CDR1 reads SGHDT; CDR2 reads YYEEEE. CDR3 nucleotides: TGTGCCAGCAGCCCCATGGGGGGTAGGTCTGGGGCCAACGTCCTGACTTTC. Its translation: CASSPMGGRSGANVLTF. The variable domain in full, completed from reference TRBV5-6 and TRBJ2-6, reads DAGVTQSPTHLIKTRGQQVTLRCSPKSGHDTVSWYQQALGQGPQFIFQYYEEEERQRGNFPDRFSGHQFPNYSSELNVNALLLGDSALYLCASSPMGGRSGANVLTFGAGSRLTVL.

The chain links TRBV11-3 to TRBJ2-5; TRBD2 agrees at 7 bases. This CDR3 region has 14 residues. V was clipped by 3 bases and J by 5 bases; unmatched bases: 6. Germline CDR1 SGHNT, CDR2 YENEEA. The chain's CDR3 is CASSFTGGRETQYF. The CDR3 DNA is TGTGCCAGCAGCTTTACGGGGGGTAGGGAGACCCAGTACTTC.

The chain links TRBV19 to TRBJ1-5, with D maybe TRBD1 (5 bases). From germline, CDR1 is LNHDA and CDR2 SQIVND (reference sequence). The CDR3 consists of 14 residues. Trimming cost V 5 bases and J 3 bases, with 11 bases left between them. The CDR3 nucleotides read TGTGCCAGTAGTCGACAGTTAGTCAATCAGCCCCAGCATTTT. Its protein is CASSRQLVNQPQHF.

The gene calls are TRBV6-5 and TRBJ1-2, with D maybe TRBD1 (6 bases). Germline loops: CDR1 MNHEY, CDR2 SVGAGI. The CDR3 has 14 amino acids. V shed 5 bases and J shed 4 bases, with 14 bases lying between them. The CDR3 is CASSPGGPSYGYTF. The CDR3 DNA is TGTGCCAGCAGTCCCGGGGGGCCAAGCTATGGCTACACCTTC.

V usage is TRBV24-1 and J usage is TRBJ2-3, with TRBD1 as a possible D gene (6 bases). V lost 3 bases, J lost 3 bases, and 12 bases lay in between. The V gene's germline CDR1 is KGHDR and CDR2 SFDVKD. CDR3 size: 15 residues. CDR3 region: CATSDPGQGTDTQYF. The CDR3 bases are TGTGCCACCAGTGATCCGGGGCAGGGGACAGATACGCAGTATTTT.

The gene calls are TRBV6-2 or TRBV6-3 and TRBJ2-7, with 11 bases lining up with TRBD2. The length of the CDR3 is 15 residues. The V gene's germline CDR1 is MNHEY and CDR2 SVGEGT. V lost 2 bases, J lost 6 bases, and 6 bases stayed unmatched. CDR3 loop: CASSYQGLAGGEQYF. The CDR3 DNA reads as TGTGCCAGCAGTTACCAAGGGCTAGCGGGGGGCGAGCAGTACTTC.

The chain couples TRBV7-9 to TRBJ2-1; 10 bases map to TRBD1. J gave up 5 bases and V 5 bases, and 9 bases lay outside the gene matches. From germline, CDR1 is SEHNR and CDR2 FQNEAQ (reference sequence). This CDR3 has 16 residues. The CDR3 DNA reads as TGTGCCAGCAGCATGACAGGGGGCACGTCGAACAATGAGCAGTTCTTC. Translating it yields CASSMTGGTSNNEQFF.

DNA of the CDR3: TGTGCCAGCAGTTTTTCACCAGGAGGCTACGAGCAGTACTTC. Translation: CASSFSPGGYEQYF. The chain combines TRBV28 with TRBJ2-7, with TRBD2 as a possible D gene (5 bases). Germline CDR1 and CDR2: MDHEN and SYDVKM. Deletions cut 3 bases from V and 3 bases from J, with 12 bases between. This CDR3 region has 14 residues.

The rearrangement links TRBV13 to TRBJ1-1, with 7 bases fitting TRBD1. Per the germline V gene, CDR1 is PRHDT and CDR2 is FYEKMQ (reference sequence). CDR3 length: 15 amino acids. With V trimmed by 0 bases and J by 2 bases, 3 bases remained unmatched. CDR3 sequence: CASSLGSGGNTEAFF. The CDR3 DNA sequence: TGTGCCAGCAGCTTAGGGTCAGGGGGAAACACTGAAGCTTTCTTT. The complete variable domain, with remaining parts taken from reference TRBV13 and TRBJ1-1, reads AAGVIQSPRHLIKEKRETATLKCYPIPRHDTVYWYQQGPGQDPQFLISFYEKMQSDKGSIPDRFSAQQFSDYHSELNMSSLELGDSALYFCASSLGSGGNTEAFFGQGTRLTVV.

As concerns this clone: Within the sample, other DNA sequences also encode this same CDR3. The CDR3 loop is CASITPAGGYTF. The CDR3 bases are TGTGCCAGCATCACCCCCGCTGGCGGCTACACCTTC. The rearrangement uses TRBV6-5 and TRBJ1-2, with unresolved D. Germline-derived CDR1 and CDR2 are MNHEY and SVGAGI. V was clipped by 7 bases and J by 8 bases, with 14 bases between them. The CDR3 consists of 12 residues.

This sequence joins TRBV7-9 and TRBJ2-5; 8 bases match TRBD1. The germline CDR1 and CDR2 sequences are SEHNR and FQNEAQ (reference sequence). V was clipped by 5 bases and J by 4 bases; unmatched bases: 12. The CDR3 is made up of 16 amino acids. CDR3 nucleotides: TGTGCCAGCAGCCCTATCGGACAGGGCAGGGGAGAGACCCAGTACTTC. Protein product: CASSPIGQGRGETQYF.

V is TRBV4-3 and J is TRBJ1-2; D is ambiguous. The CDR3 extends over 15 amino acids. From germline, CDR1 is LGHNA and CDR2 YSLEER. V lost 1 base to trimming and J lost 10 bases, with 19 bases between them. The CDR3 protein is CASSQVAVRHRNYTF. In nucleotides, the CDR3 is TGCGCCAGCAGCCAAGTGGCAGTCCGACATAGAAACTACACCTTC.